Following are 26 T cell receptor beta chains from one sample sequenced in a study of control samples from healthy donors and cancer patients (dated by TCRdb to the early 2020s). The library was built by means of the immunoSEQ multiplex PCR assay. TCRdb holds this immuneACCESS table with in-frame rearrangements only. Some clones are missing; in checked studies, unresolved V genes explain under half, and the rest has no known cause. Recorded for this sample are about 130,000 clones; around 94% of them occurred a single time. Of the sample, about 14% is held by the ten largest clones. The specimen was PBMCs. The receptor set was obtained from a man aged 60 to 75 with colorectal cancer.

The V gene is TRBV19, the J gene TRBJ2-1, with D possibly matching TRBD1 (5 bases). Trimming removed 1 base at V and 2 bases at J, with 9 bases between. Germline V gene sequence: CDR1 LNHDA, CDR2 SQIVND (reference sequence). This CDR3 is 15 amino acids long. CDR3 loop: CASSIVNRPYNEQFF. The DNA for the CDR3 is TGTGCCAGTAGTATAGTTAACAGGCCCTACAATGAGCAGTTCTTC.

This chain joins TRBV20-1 and TRBJ1-2; D gene unclear. The CDR3 consists of 11 residues. The ends were cut back, 6 bases at V and 0 bases at J, with 5 bases in the middle. Germline V CDR1 and CDR2: DFQATT, SNEGSKA (reference sequence). Here the CDR3 reads CSADTNYGYTF. CDR3 bases: TGCAGTGCAGACACTAACTATGGCTACACCTTC.

The chain joins TRBV18 to TRBJ1-1; 9 bases map to TRBD1. Trimming cost V 5 bases and J 1 base; bases outside gene matches: 20. CDR1 is KGHSH, CDR2 LQKENI, per germline. This CDR3 contains 20 residues. CDR3 DNA sequence: TGTGCCAGCTCAGCCCAAGGGATTGGACAGGGGATGGTGGGGAACACTGAAGCTTTCTTT. Residues: CASSAQGIGQGMVGNTEAFF.

The rearrangement joins TRBV19 to TRBJ2-5; D could derive from TRBD1 or TRBD2 (5 bases each). The V gene lost 4 bases and the J gene lost 1 base, with 7 bases spanning the gap. CDR3 length: 13 residues. Germline-derived CDR1 and CDR2 are LNHDA and SQIVND (reference sequence). Here the CDR3 reads CASSRGTQETQYF. As DNA, the CDR3 is TGTGCCAGTAGTAGGGGGACCCAAGAGACCCAGTACTTC.

The chain combines TRBV27 with TRBJ2-2, with D unclear. The V end was cut by 6 bases, the J end by 8 bases, with 25 bases between. The CDR3 totals 17 residues. Germline V gene sequence: CDR1 MNHEY, CDR2 SMNVEV (reference sequence). This CDR3 is CASSQERFFFPAGELFF. In DNA, the CDR3 is TGTGCCAGCAGCCAGGAGAGGTTTTTTTTCCCGGCGGGGGAGCTGTTTTTT.

V gene TRBV5-1 combines with J gene TRBJ1-2; D is unresolved. Germline V gene lookup returns CDR1 SGHRS and CDR2 YFSETQ. CDR3 length equals 13 residues. Deletions cut 0 bases from V and 4 bases from J, with 7 bases between. The CDR3 here is CASSLESAYGYTF. The CDR3 DNA reads TGCGCCAGCAGCTTGGAAAGTGCCTATGGCTACACCTTC.

The chain has TRBV28 and TRBJ2-2; the D gene could be TRBD1 or TRBD2 (7 bases each). V was cut by 4 bases and J by 1 base, with 22 bases left in between. This CDR3 contains 19 residues. Germline V CDR1 and CDR2: MDHEN, SYDVKM. The CDR3 sequence is CASSSPSLQGRVNTGELFF. The CDR3 DNA follows: TGTGCCAGCAGTTCCCCTAGCCTACAGGGGAGGGTGAACACCGGGGAGCTGTTTTTT.

The J gene is TRBJ1-3, the V gene TRBV9; D call uncertain. V was shortened by 7 bases and J by 3 bases, with 5 bases between the two germline ends. The length of the CDR3 is 11 residues. Germline values: CDR1 SGDLS, CDR2 YYNGEE. The CDR3 nucleotides are TGTGCCAGCGGCCGTGGAAACACCATATATTTT. This encodes CASGRGNTIYF.

Concerning this clone: The DNA is omitted, as the CDR3 cannot be located on it reliably, and the CDR3 follows TCRdb's listing. This sequence joins TRBV6-2 or TRBV6-3 and TRBJ2-1; TRBD2 reflects the table's D call only, with no check against the DNA. Both ends counted, the CDR3 spans 15 residues. CDR1 and CDR2 (germline): MNHEY, SVGEGT. The CDR3: CASSTSGLTYNEQFF.

The V call is TRBV7-2, the J call TRBJ2-1; 7 bases align to TRBD1. V shed 5 bases, J shed 4 bases, and the junction held 5 bases outside the gene matches. The CDR3 runs to 14 residues. Germline V gene data show CDR1 as SGHTA and CDR2 as FQGNSA. CDR3 in DNA: TGTGCCAGCAGCCCCGGGACAGCTTACAATGAGCAGTTCTTC. Translating it yields CASSPGTAYNEQFF.

This rearrangement joins TRBV7-9 to TRBJ2-7; possibly TRBD1 or TRBD2 for D (5 bases each). The CDR3 length is 14 residues. CDR1 is SEHNR and CDR2 is FQNEAQ in the germline V gene (reference sequence). The V and J ends lost 5 bases and 3 bases respectively, with 14 bases between them. The CDR3 region has the DNA TGTGCCAGCAGCCGAAGGGACGGGGACTACGAGCAGTACTTC. This gives the protein CASSRRDGDYEQYF.

In DNA, the CDR3 is TGTGCCATCAGTGAGTTGGATGGGTCTACCGAGCAGTACTTC. Translated: CAISELDGSTEQYF. This chain connects TRBV10-3 to TRBJ2-7; no definite D call. V was pared by 1 base and J by 6 bases, with 13 bases between. Germline V gives CDR1 ENHRY, CDR2 SYGVKD. This CDR3 comprises 14 residues.

This clone was recorded once. Its ends do not fully match the called genes, so a read error is possible. V is TRBV29-1 and J is TRBJ1-2, with D perhaps matching TRBD1 (5 bases). This CDR3 comprises 15 residues. The V gene's germline CDR1 is SQVTM and CDR2 ANQGSEA. CDR3 loop: CSVEGTDTSNYGYTF. In DNA form, the CDR3 reads TGCAGCGTCGAAGGGACGGATACTTCTAACTATGGCTACACCTTC.

A note on this clone: An end of the junction differs from the germline gene, which may be a read error. The chain has TRBV7-9 and TRBJ1-2; D not resolved. This CDR3 has 17 amino acids. Germline-derived CDR1 and CDR2 are SEHNR and FQNEAQ (reference sequence). In nucleotides, the CDR3 is TGTGCCAGCAGCCTAGCCATTCAGTCAGGACGAAACTATGGCTACACCTTC. It translates to CASSLAIQSGRNYGYTF.

The chain carries TRBV9 and TRBJ2-3; perhaps TRBD2 as D (6 bases). This CDR3 contains 13 residues. V gave up 3 bases and J gave up 9 bases, with 14 bases separating them. Germline assignment: CDR1 SGDLS and CDR2 YYNGEE. CDR3 in DNA: TGTGCCAGCAGCGCGACCGGGGGTGGGACGCAGTATTTT. This encodes CASSATGGGTQYF.

This clone has only one observation. CDR3 protein: CASSTGGLMNTEAFF. CDR3 nucleotide sequence: TGTGCCAGCAGTACAGGGGGGCTCATGAACACTGAAGCTTTCTTT. The rearrangement joins TRBV28 to TRBJ1-1, with 8 bases aligning to TRBD1. Unmatched junction bases numbered 5, after V lost 5 bases and J lost 0 bases. Germline V gene lookup returns CDR1 MDHEN and CDR2 SYDVKM. CDR3 length: 15 amino acids.

The J gene is TRBJ1-1, the V gene TRBV30; 7 nucleotides line up with TRBD1. The CDR3 is 13 amino acids. Germline values: CDR1 GTSNPN, CDR2 SVGIG (reference sequence). After removal of 5 bases from V and 1 base from J, the junction contained 4 bases not matched to a gene. The chain's CDR3 is CAWAGTANTEAFF. The DNA of the CDR3 is TGTGCCTGGGCCGGGACAGCGAACACTGAAGCTTTCTTT. Filled out from reference TRBV30 and TRBJ1-1, the complete variable domain reads SQTIHQWPATLVQPVGSPLSLECTVEGTSNPNLYWYRQAAGRGLQLLFYSVGIGQISSEVPQNLSASRPQDRQFILSSKKLLLSDSGFYLCAWAGTANTEAFFGQGTRLTVV.

The chain carries TRBV18 and TRBJ2-1; 13 bases line up with TRBD2. This CDR3 is 16 amino acids long. The V gene end was trimmed by 5 bases and the J gene end by 5 bases; junction bases not matched to a gene: 6. From germline, CDR1 is KGHSH and CDR2 LQKENI. The DNA of the CDR3 is TGTGCCAGCTCAACCGGGACTAGCGGGGTCAACAATGAGCAGTTCTTC. Translating it yields CASSTGTSGVNNEQFF. Drawing the rest from reference TRBV18 and TRBJ2-1, the complete variable domain is NAGVMQNPRHLVRRRGQEARLRCSPMKGHSHVYWYRQLPEEGLKFMVYLQKENIIDESGMPKERFSAEFPKEGPSILRIQQVVRGDSAAYFCASSTGTSGVNNEQFFGPGTRLTVL.

V is TRBV28 and J is TRBJ2-7; the D gene could be TRBD1 or TRBD2 (6 bases each). V shed 6 bases and J shed 5 bases, with 29 bases lying between them. The CDR3 is 18 residues long. The V gene's germline CDR1 is MDHEN and CDR2 SYDVKM. The CDR3 loop reads CASSRGLGAWDGGHEQYF. CDR3 sequence (DNA): TGTGCCAGCAGCCGCGGACTTGGGGCCTGGGACGGGGGCCACGAGCAGTACTTC. The full variable domain, in which reference TRBV28 and TRBJ2-7 provide the parts outside the CDR3, is DVKVTQSSRYLVKRTGEKVFLECVQDMDHENMFWYRQDPGLGLRLIYFSYDVKMKEKGDIPEGYSVSREKKERFSLILESASTNQTSMYLCASSRGLGAWDGGHEQYFGPGTRLTVT.

The gene calls are TRBV19 and TRBJ1-1, with D perhaps matching TRBD1 (6 bases). This CDR3 has 13 residues. V lost 8 bases to trimming and J lost 2 bases, with 12 bases between them. Germline V gene sequence: CDR1 LNHDA, CDR2 SQIVND (reference sequence). The CDR3 region has the DNA TGTGCCAGTGAACAGGGATACAACACTGAAGCTTTCTTT. This codes for CASEQGYNTEAFF.

J is TRBJ2-5 and V is TRBV5-1; D may be TRBD2 (5 bases). The CDR3 extends over 15 amino acids. Trimming took off 4 bases at V and 4 bases at J, with 17 bases between the two ends. Germline CDR1 reads SGHRS; CDR2 reads YFSETQ. CDR3 residues: CASSPGGPEGETQYF. The CDR3 DNA reads TGCGCCAGCAGCCCTGGCGGCCCAGAGGGAGAGACCCAGTACTTC.

The V call is TRBV30, the J call TRBJ1-4; D might be TRBD1 (5 bases). The V and J ends lost 4 bases and 3 bases respectively, with 9 bases between them. The CDR3 totals 13 residues. Germline V gene data show CDR1 as GTSNPN and CDR2 as SVGIG (reference sequence). CDR3 nucleotides: TGTGCCTGGACGCCGGGGGCTAATGAAAAACTGTTTTTT. Its protein is CAWTPGANEKLFF.

Only one count was recorded for this clone. The V gene is TRBV10-1, the J gene TRBJ1-1, with 9 bases aligning to TRBD1. The CDR3 is 15 residues long. V dropped 4 bases and J dropped 3; count of bases not matched to a gene: 6. From germline, CDR1 is WNHNN and CDR2 SYGVQD (reference sequence). The CDR3 DNA follows: TGCGCCAGCAGTGCCGGGGACAGGGATTACACTGAAGCTTTCTTT. It codes for CASSAGDRDYTEAFF.

This chain joins TRBV6-5 and TRBJ1-1; no definite D call. The germline CDR1 and CDR2 sequences are MNHEY and SVGAGI. This CDR3 comprises 14 residues. V was trimmed by 2 bases and J by 0 bases, leaving 7 bases between them. CDR3 in amino acids: CASSYRYMNTEAFF. As DNA, the CDR3 is TGTGCCAGCAGTTACCGATACATGAACACTGAAGCTTTCTTT.

This clone was counted a few times. The chain links TRBV6-4 to TRBJ2-3; D is unresolved. Germline CDR1 and CDR2: MRHNA and SNTAGT. The V gene lost 0 bases and the J gene lost 2 bases, with 9 bases spanning the gap. This CDR3 spans 15 amino acids. As DNA, the CDR3 is TGTGCCAGCAGTGACTCTATTCTATACACAGATACGCAGTATTTT. It encodes CASSDSILYTDTQYF.

The chain links TRBV5-1 to TRBJ2-6; the D is unclear. Germline V lookup: CDR1 SGHRS, CDR2 YFSETQ. V lost 1 base, J lost 0 bases, and 5 bases lay in between. This CDR3 region has 15 residues. CDR3 region: CASSLRNSGANVLTF. The CDR3 DNA is TGCGCCAGCAGCTTGCGGAACTCTGGGGCCAACGTCCTGACTTTC. The whole variable domain, filled in from reference TRBV5-1 and TRBJ2-6, reads KAGVTQTPRYLIKTRGQQVTLSCSPISGHRSVSWYQQTPGQGLQFLFEYFSETQRNKGNFPGRFSGRQFSNSRSEMNVSTLELGDSALYLCASSLRNSGANVLTFGAGSRLTVL.